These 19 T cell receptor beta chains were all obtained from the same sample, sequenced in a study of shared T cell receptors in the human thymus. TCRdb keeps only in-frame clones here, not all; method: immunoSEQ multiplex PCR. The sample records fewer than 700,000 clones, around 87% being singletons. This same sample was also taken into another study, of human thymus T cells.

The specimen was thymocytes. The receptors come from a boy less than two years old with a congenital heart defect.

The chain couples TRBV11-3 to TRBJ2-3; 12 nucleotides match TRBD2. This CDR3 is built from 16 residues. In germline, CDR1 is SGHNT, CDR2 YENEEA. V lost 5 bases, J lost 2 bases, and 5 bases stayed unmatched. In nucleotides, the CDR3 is TGTGCCAGCAGCCTTAGACTAGCGGGAGTCACAGATACGCAGTATTTT. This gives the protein CASSLRLAGVTDTQYF.

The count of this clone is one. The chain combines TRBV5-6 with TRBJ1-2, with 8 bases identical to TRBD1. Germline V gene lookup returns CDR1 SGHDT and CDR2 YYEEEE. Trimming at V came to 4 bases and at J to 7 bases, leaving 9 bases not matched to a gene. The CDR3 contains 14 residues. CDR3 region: CASSPKGGTGGYTF. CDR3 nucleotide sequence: TGTGCCAGCAGCCCAAAAGGGGGGACAGGTGGCTACACCTTC.

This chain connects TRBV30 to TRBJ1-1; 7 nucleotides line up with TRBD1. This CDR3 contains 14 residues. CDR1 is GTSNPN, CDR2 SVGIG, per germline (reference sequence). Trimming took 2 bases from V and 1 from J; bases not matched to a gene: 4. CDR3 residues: CAWSPGTENTEAFF. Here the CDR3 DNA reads TGTGCCTGGAGTCCCGGGACAGAGAACACTGAAGCTTTCTTT.

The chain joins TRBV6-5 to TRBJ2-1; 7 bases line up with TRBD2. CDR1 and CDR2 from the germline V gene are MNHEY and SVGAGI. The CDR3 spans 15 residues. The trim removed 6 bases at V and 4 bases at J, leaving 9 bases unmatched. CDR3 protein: CASRRAGVIYNEQFF. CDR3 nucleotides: TGTGCCAGCAGACGGGCGGGAGTCATTTACAATGAGCAGTTCTTC.

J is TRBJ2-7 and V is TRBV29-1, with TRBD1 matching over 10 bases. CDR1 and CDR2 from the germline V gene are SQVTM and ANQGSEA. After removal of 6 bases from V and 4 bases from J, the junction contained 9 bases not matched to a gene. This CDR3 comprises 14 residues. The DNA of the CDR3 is TGCAGCGTCCTGCCGAGACAGGGGGCTTACGAGCAGTACTTC. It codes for CSVLPRQGAYEQYF.

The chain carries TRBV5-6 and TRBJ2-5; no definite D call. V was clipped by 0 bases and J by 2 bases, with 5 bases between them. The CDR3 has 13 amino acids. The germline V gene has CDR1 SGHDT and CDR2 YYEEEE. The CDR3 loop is CASSLVLQETQYF. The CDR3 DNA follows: TGTGCCAGCAGCTTGGTCCTTCAAGAGACCCAGTACTTC.

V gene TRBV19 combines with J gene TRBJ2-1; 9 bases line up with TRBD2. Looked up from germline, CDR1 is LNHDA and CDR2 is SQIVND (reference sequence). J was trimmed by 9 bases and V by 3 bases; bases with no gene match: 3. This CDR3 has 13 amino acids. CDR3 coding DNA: TGTGCCAGTAGTATCCGCGGGGGGGGTGAGCAGTTCTTC. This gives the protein CASSIRGGGEQFF.

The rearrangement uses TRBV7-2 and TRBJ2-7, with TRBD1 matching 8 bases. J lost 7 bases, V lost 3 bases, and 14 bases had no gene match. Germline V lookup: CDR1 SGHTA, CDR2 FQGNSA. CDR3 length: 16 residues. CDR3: CASSFRTGPILSEQYF. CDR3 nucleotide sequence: TGTGCCAGCAGCTTCAGGACAGGGCCTATATTGTCAGAGCAGTACTTC.

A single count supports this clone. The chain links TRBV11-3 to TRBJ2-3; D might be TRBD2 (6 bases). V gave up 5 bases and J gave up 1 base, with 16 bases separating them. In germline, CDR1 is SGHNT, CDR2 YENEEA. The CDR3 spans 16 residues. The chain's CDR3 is CASSLAGGLGTDTQYF. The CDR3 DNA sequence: TGTGCCAGCAGCCTCGCTGGGGGGTTAGGCACAGATACGCAGTATTTT.

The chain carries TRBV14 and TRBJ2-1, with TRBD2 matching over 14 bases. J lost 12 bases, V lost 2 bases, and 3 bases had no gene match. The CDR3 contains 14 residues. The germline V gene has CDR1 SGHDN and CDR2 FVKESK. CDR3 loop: CASSQPGLAGVQFF. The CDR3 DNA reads TGTGCCAGCAGCCAACCGGGACTAGCGGGAGTGCAGTTCTTC.

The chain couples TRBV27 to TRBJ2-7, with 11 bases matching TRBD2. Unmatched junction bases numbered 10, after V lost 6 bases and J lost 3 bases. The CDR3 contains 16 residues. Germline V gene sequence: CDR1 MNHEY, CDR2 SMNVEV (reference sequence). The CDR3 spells CASRLGGTSGRYEQYF. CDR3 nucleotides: TGTGCCAGCAGGCTGGGTGGGACTAGCGGACGCTACGAGCAGTACTTC.

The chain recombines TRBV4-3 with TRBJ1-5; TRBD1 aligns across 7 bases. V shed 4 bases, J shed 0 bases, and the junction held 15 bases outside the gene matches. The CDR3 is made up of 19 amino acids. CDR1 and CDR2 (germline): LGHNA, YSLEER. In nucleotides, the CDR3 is TGCGCCAGCAGCCCCGCCCGGGACAGCAGGGGATATAGCAATCAGCCCCAGCATTTT. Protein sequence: CASSPARDSRGYSNQPQHF.

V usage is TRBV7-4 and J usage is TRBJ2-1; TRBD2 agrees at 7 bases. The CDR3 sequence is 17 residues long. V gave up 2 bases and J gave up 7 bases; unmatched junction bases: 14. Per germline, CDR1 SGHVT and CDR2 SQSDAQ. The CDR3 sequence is CASSLPQGTAGGNEQFF. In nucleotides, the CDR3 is TGTGCCAGCAGCTTACCCCAAGGGACCGCCGGGGGGAATGAGCAGTTCTTC.

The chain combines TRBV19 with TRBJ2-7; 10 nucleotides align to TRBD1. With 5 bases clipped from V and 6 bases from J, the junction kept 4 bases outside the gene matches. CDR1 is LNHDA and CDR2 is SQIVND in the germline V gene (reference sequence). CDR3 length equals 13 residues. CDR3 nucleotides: TGTGCCAGTAGTCCGCGGACAGGGGGCGAGCAGTACTTC. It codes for CASSPRTGGEQYF.

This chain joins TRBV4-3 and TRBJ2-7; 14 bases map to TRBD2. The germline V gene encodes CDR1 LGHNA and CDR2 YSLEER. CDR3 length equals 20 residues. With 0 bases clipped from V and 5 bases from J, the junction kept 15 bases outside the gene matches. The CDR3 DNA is TGCGCCAGCAGCCAAGATGACAGACGGACTAGCGGGGGGTGGGGGAACGAGCAGTACTTC. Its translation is CASSQDDRRTSGGWGNEQYF.

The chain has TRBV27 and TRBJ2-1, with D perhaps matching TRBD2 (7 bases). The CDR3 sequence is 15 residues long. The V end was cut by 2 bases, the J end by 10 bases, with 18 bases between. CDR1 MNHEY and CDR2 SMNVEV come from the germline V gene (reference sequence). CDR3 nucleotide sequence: TGTGCCAGCAGTTTAAGGGGGAGGGCCCTGGGAGAGCAGTTCTTC. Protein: CASSLRGRALGEQFF.

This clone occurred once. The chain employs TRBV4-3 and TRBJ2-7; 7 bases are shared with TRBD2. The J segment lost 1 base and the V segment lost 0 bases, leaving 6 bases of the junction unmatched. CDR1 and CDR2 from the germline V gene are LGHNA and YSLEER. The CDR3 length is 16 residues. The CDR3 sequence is CASSQELTSASYEQYF. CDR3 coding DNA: TGCGCCAGCAGCCAAGAACTTACTAGCGCGTCCTACGAGCAGTACTTC.

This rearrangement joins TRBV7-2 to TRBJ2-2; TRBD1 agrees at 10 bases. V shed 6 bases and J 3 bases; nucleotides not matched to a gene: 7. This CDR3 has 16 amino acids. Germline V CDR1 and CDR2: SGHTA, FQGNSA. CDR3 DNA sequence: TGTGCCAGCAGAATGTCCGGGACAGGGGACACCGGGGAGCTGTTTTTT. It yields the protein CASRMSGTGDTGELFF. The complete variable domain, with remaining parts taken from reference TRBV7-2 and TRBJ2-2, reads GAGVSQSPSNKVTEKGKDVELRCDPISGHTALYWYRQSLGQGLEFLIYFQGNSAPDKSGLPSDRFSAERTGGSVSTLTIQRTQQEDSAVYLCASRMSGTGDTGELFFGEGSRLTVL.

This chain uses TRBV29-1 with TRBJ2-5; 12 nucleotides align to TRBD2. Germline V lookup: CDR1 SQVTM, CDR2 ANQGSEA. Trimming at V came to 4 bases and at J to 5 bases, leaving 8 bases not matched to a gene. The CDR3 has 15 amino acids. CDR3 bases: TGCAGCGTTGCGTCTAGCGGGAGGGCCCTGGAGACCCAGTACTTC. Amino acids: CSVASSGRALETQYF.